This TCR beta chain was identified in a study of shared clonotypes between healthy human individuals. TCRdb's table, derived via immunoSEQ multiplex PCR, lists solely in-frame clones and lacks some. The sample shows some 2 million clones, about 94% of them seen only once. V lost 0 bases and J 2 bases, leaving 11 bases between the germline ends. The CDR3 contains 15 residues. Looked up from germline, CDR1 is MNHNY and CDR2 is SVGAGI (reference sequence). Of note for this clone: Other nucleotide sequences from this sample produce the same CDR3.

Naive CD8 cells comprised CD45RO-negative, CCR7-positively selected cells, excluding terminally differentiated effector memory CD45RA+ cells. The chain has TRBV6-6 and TRBJ2-7, with D possibly matching TRBD1 (6 bases). This receptor was identified in a man aged 18 to 30 in good health. The sequenced sample was naive CD8+ T cells sorted from blood. For the CDR3, the DNA is TGTGCCAGCAGTTACTCGGCAGGGGCGGCCTACGAGCAGTACTTC. Encoded protein: CASSYSAGAAYEQYF.